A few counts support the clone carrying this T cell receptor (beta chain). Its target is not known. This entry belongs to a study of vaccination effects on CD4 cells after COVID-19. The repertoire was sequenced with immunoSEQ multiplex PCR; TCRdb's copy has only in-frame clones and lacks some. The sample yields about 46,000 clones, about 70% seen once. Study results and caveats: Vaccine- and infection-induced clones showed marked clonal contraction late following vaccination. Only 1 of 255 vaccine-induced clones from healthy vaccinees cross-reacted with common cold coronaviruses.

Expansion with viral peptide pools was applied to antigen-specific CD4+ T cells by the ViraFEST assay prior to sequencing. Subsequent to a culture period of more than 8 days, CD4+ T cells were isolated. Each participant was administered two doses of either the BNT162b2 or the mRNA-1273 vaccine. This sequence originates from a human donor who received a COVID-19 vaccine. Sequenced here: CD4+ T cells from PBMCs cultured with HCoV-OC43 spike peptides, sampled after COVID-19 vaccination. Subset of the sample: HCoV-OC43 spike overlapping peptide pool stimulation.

CDR3 residues: CASRQGGYEQYF. The CDR3 DNA reads TGTGCCAGCCGACAGGGTGGCTACGAGCAGTACTTC. The V and J genes are TRBV3-1 (or the pseudogene TRBV3-2) and TRBJ2-7, with 7 nucleotides matching TRBD1. The CDR3 runs to 12 residues. Germline assignment: CDR1 LGHDT and CDR2 YNNKEL (reference sequence). V was pared by 8 bases and J by 3 bases, with 4 bases of the junction left unmatched.